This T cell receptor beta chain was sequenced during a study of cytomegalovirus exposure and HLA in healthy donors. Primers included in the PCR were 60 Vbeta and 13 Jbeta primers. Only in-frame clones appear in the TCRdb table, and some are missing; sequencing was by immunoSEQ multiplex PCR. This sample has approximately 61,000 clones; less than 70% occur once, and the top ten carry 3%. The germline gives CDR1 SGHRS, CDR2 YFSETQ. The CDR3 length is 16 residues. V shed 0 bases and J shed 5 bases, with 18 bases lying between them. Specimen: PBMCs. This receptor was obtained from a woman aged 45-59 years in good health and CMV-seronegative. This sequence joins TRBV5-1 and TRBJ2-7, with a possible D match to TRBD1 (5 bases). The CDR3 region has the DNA TGCGCCAGCAGCTTGGAAGGGCACTCGACAGCCCACGAGCAGTACTTC. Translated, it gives CASSLEGHSTAHEQYF.